The subject of this entry is one T cell receptor beta chain. Antigen specificity is unknown. Every subset had its genomic DNA shared out evenly among several immunoSEQ plates. Assay used: immunoSEQ multiplex PCR; TCRdb lists only in-frame clones, some missing. The sample shows roughly 2 million clones, roughly 96% of them seen only once. Per germline, CDR1 MGHRA and CDR2 YSYEKL. This CDR3 has 15 residues. The V and J ends lost 4 bases and 9 bases, in that order; junction bases with no gene match: 11. The data were taken from a study of shared clonotypes between healthy human individuals. Study-level results: Sharing across several donors was seen in 4.5% to 5.5% of naive CD4 clonotypes. The authors expected sequencing depth to affect clonotype sharing among donors.

The sequencing input was naive CD4+ T cells sorted from blood. Described subset: CD45RA+ positively selected. This chain connects TRBV4-1 to TRBJ2-4; 8 bases are a match to TRBD2. The receptor's source is a man between 18 and 35 years old in good health. The CDR3 loop reads CASSPGGADEGIQYF. DNA for the CDR3: TGCGCCAGCAGCCCCGGGGGGGCGGATGAAGGCATTCAGTACTTC.